This TCR beta chain was identified in a study of tumor-infiltrating lymphocytes in primary liver carcinoma. Study summary: Regardless of tissue type, samples showed similar yields of roughly 3.5 to 7.13 million productive TCRbeta reads.

Extraction of RNA together with DNA used about 20-34 mg of unsorted bulk tissue. This clonotype has ten or more counts. Its target is not known. Study-level results: Blood had a significantly lower top-250-clone fraction than tumors did (p = 0.039). Tumor-adjacent and tumor-blood pairs displayed less overlap than did pairs of tumor regions. There were only about 8-25% of top clones found in all five tumor regions.

The CDR3 totals 12 residues. The trim removed 3 bases at V and 7 bases at J, leaving 3 bases unmatched. In germline, CDR1 is SGHDT, CDR2 YYEEEE. TCR beta cDNA was made from 450 to 550 ng total RNA with a constant-region primer. Sequencing libraries for TCR beta derived from three nested multiplex PCR rounds that used slightly modified ARM-PCR. TRBV1-TRBV30 forward primers paired with a C-beta reverse primer drove the first two PCR rounds, around 10 cycles each. MiXCR was run by TCRdb on the multiplex PCR reads, yielding one entry per CDR3 protein. The sample lists about 74,000 distinct CDR3 sequences, about 72% occurring once.

The sequenced sample was liver tumor tissue from sampling region 4. Subset described: tumor region T4, right-lateral pole. The sequence was collected from a man aged 35 to 55 with primary liver carcinoma and hepatitis B virus infection. The chain links TRBV5-6 to TRBJ2-7; TRBD1 aligns across 8 bases. Written as DNA, the CDR3 is TGTGCCAGCAGCTGGACAGGGCGTGAGCAGTACTTC. It is translated as CASSWTGREQYF. The complete variable domain, with remaining parts taken from reference TRBV5-6 and TRBJ2-7, reads DAGVTQSPTHLIKTRGQQVTLRCSPKSGHDTVSWYQQALGQGPQFIFQYYEEEERQRGNFPDRFSGHQFPNYSSELNVNALLLGDSALYLCASSWTGREQYFGPGTRLTVT.